Shown below are 7 T cell receptor beta chains from a single sample sequenced in a study of cytomegalovirus exposure and HLA in healthy donors (dated by TCRdb to the late 2010s). The library was produced with the immunoSEQ multiplex PCR assay. For the multiplex PCR, a mixture combining 60 forward primers for TCR Vbeta segments and 13 reverse primers for TCR Jbeta segments was used. TCRdb provides this immuneACCESS table in a form limited to in-frame rearrangements. Some clones are lacking; in checked studies, under half of them reflect an unresolved V gene, and why the rest are absent is not known. Counted in this sample were roughly 140,000 clones; about a tenth of them appeared once. The ten most abundant clones make up approximately 2% of the sample. The sequenced sample was PBMCs. These receptors were collected from a male donor in good health and CMV-seronegative.

This clone was found a few times. The CDR3 nucleotides are TGTGCCAGCGACCGGGGATGGGGCAATCAGCCCCAGCATTTT. Amino acids: CASDRGWGNQPQHF. The chain carries TRBV2 and TRBJ1-5; no firm D call. V gave up 8 bases and J gave up 2 bases, with 13 bases separating them. The CDR3 sequence is 14 residues long. Germline CDR1 and CDR2: SNHLY and FYNNEI.

This chain uses TRBV2 with TRBJ1-2, with 9 bases aligning to TRBD1. The J segment lost 2 bases and the V segment lost 4 bases, leaving 11 bases of the junction unmatched. Germline loops: CDR1 SNHLY, CDR2 FYNNEI. The CDR3 consists of 17 residues. CDR3 region: CASSVPDGQGKNYGYTF. The CDR3 region has the DNA TGTGCCAGCAGTGTACCTGACGGACAGGGGAAAAACTATGGCTACACCTTC.

The V call is TRBV7-2, the J call TRBJ2-3, with 8 bases aligning to TRBD2. Germline-derived CDR1 and CDR2 are SGHTA and FQGNSA. Trimming took 0 bases from V and 3 from J; bases not matched to a gene: 8. This CDR3 spans 17 amino acids. The CDR3 sequence is CASSLASAGGSTDTQYF. The CDR3 nucleotides read TGTGCCAGCAGCTTAGCTTCGGCGGGGGGATCAACAGATACGCAGTATTTT.

This clone was seen a handful of times. The chain uses TRBV6-5 and TRBJ1-1; no clear D gene. This CDR3 spans 15 amino acids. V shed 6 bases and J shed 4 bases, with 18 bases lying between them. CDR1 and CDR2 from the germline V gene are MNHEY and SVGAGI. The CDR3 DNA reads as TGTGCCAGCAGATTGGATGGGAGGTTCTCCACTGAAGCTTTCTTT. It encodes CASRLDGRFSTEAFF.

CDR3 bases: TGTGCCAGTAGTATGTTAAGGGGGAAGGCCGGGGAGCTGTTTTTT. Its translation: CASSMLRGKAGELFF. This chain links TRBV19 with TRBJ2-2, with D perhaps matching TRBD1 (6 bases). The CDR3 extends over 15 amino acids. CDR1 and CDR2 (germline): LNHDA, SQIVND (reference sequence). V was shortened by 3 bases and J by 6 bases, with 14 bases between the two germline ends. Variable domain in full (rest from reference TRBV19 and TRBJ2-2): DGGITQSPKYLFRKEGQNVTLSCEQNLNHDAMYWYRQDPGQGLRLIYYSQIVNDFQKGDIAEGYSVSREKKESFPLTVTSAQKNPTAFYLCASSMLRGKAGELFFGEGSRLTVL.

The chain uses TRBV27 and TRBJ1-2; 7 bases are shared with TRBD1. Germline V gene data show CDR1 as MNHEY and CDR2 as SMNVEV (reference sequence). V was clipped by 5 bases and J by 4 bases; unmatched bases: 10. There are 15 residues in the CDR3. The CDR3 region is CASSLEGGAVYGYTF. Written as DNA, the CDR3 is TGTGCCAGCAGTCTCGAAGGGGGCGCCGTCTATGGCTACACCTTC.

Only a few counts were recorded for this clone. V and J are TRBV29-1 and TRBJ2-7; D may be TRBD1 (5 bases). The CDR3 has 12 amino acids. CDR1 SQVTM and CDR2 ANQGSEA come from the germline V gene. V was cut by 4 bases and J by 1 base, with 8 bases left in between. CDR3 region: CSVGTNSYEQYF. CDR3 nucleotides: TGCAGCGTTGGGACAAATTCCTACGAGCAGTACTTC.